A single sample is the source of the 8 T cell receptor beta chains below, sequenced in a study of tumor and adjacent non-tumor tissue in lung cancer. This sample's RNA came from whole unsorted tissue. This non-tumor lung sample came from over 3 cm beyond the tumor edge. TCRbeta libraries were built with three rounds of nested PCR, modified from ARM-PCR. A single record per CDR3 protein comes from TCRdb applying MiXCR to the multiplex PCR reads. This sample has 90,000 to 100,000 distinct CDR3 sequences, with about 80% found just once. The sample comprised distant non-tumor lung tissue. The receptors come from a man between 60 and 70 years old with small cell lung cancer.

This rearrangement joins TRBV6-5 to TRBJ2-2; perhaps TRBD2 as D (5 bases). V lost 6 bases and J lost 5, with 16 bases in between. CDR1 is MNHEY and CDR2 is SVGAGI in the germline V gene. This CDR3 is built from 15 residues. Here the CDR3 DNA reads TGTGCCAGCAGCTACCCGAATCCGGGGACCGGGGAGCTGTTTTTT. It codes for CASSYPNPGTGELFF.

This clonotype was counted once. With a much larger clone just one base away, this may be a read error. The V gene is TRBV20-1, the J gene TRBJ2-5; 12 positions agree with TRBD2. CDR1 and CDR2 (germline): DFQATT, SNEGSKA (reference sequence). The CDR3 covers 15 residues. V shed 6 bases, J shed 3 bases, and the junction held 8 bases outside the gene matches. The CDR3 is CSADGLAGRKETQYF. DNA for the CDR3: TGCAGTGCGGACGGACTAGCGGGACGAAAAGAGACCCAGTACTTC.

A remark on this clonotype: Its ends do not fully match the called genes, so a read error is possible. The J gene is TRBJ1-5, the V gene TRBV5-5, with D possibly matching TRBD1 (6 bases). There are 16 residues in the CDR3. CDR1 and CDR2 from the germline V gene are SGHKS and YYEKEE (reference sequence). The CDR3 sequence is CACSLEGQGGNQPQHF. For the CDR3, the DNA is TGTGCCTGCAGCTTGGAGGGGCAAGGGGGTAATCAGCCCCAGCATTTT.

About this clonotype: Relative to the germline gene, one junction end is altered; a read error may explain this. V and J are TRBV4-2 and TRBJ2-2; D call uncertain. The CDR3 runs to 16 residues. Germline lookup yields CDR1 LGHNA and CDR2 YNFKEQ. This CDR3 is CASSQERGVVAGELFF. The CDR3 nucleotides are TGTGCCAGCAGTCAAGAGAGAGGAGTCGTTGCCGGGGAGCTGTTTTTT.

This rearrangement joins TRBV4-2 to TRBJ1-1, with 10 bases fitting TRBD1. This CDR3 region has 15 residues. The germline V gene has CDR1 LGHNA and CDR2 YNFKEQ. V dropped 4 bases and J dropped 4; count of bases not matched to a gene: 6. The DNA for the CDR3 is TGTGCCAGCAGCCGGGGGGGACAGGGGATCACTGAAGCTTTCTTT. It specifies CASSRGGQGITEAFF.

Regarding this clonotype: Its ends do not fully match the called genes, so a read error is possible. This sequence joins TRBV11-2 and TRBJ2-1; tentatively, D is TRBD2 (5 bases). Germline V gene sequence: CDR1 SGHAT, CDR2 FQNNGV. CDR3 size: 18 residues. CDR3 sequence (DNA): TGTGCCAGCTGCTTAGGAGTAGCAGGAGGCTACTACTACAATGAGCACTTCTTC. This sequence encodes CASCLGVAGGYYYNEHFF.

As to this clonotype: One end of the junction does not line up with germline, which may come from a read error. CDR3: CASCIMDREETQYF. CDR3 coding DNA: TGTGCCAGCTGTATAATGGACAGGGAAGAGACTCAGTACTTC. The genes are TRBV12-3 or TRBV12-4 and TRBJ2-5, with 8 bases that match TRBD1. The CDR3 runs 14 residues.

A note on this clonotype: This could be a read error, since a much larger clone is one nucleotide away. This chain links TRBV20-1 with TRBJ1-1; D gene uncertain. Germline CDR1 DFQATT, CDR2 SNEGSKA (reference sequence). This CDR3 has 11 amino acids. The V end was cut by 4 bases, the J end by 4 bases, with 7 bases between. CDR3: CSATLTTEAFF. DNA for the CDR3: TGCAGTGCTACATTGACCACTGAAGCTTTCTTT.